Listed below are T cell receptor beta chains from one sample, sequenced in a study of cytomegalovirus exposure and HLA in healthy donors. Assay: immunoSEQ multiplex PCR; the TCRdb copy retains only in-frame clones and omits some. The repertoire holds 95,000 to 150,000 clones, with more than 70% as singletons. Sequencing was performed on PBMCs. The receptors derive from a man under 40 in good health and CMV-seronegative. Both conserved end residues are trimmed from each CDR3.

CDR3 length | J gene | V gene | CDR3 protein
12 | TRBJ2-3 | TRBV2 | ASSPTSGWGTQY
13 | TRBJ2-5 | TRBV29-1 | SLVPPGYEHETQY
14 | TRBJ2-2 | TRBV4-1 | ASSDRGSVWTGELF
12 | TRBJ1-5 | TRBV5-5 | ASSLDRANQPQH
13 | TRBJ1-1 | TRBV6-5 | ASSRQEIMNTEAF
11 | TRBJ1-6 | TRBV7-8 | ASSLARESPLH
12 | TRBJ2-7 | TRBV13 | ASSLGRDFYEQY
10 | TRBJ1-3 | TRBV7-8 | ASSLDSNTIY
12 | TRBJ1-2 | TRBV28 | ASRTGDRVAGYT
11 | TRBJ2-7 | TRBV19 | ASTDRGNDEQY
10 | TRBJ2-5 | TRBV21-1 | ASSANTGTQY
9 | TRBJ2-7 | TRBV5-4 | ASSLDREQY
13 | TRBJ2-7 | TRBV7-8 | ASSPGGGYTYEQY
13 | TRBJ1-1 | TRBV11-2 | ASSLDEGAVTEAF
11 | TRBJ1-4 | TRBV18 | ASSPATGEKLF
13 | TRBJ1-2 | TRBV19 | ASTPQDSPHYGYT
14 | TRBJ2-3 | TRBV5-1 | ASSLAARTGGDTQY
13 | TRBJ2-5 | TRBV10-3 | AISESGQGQETQY
13 | TRBJ1-2 | TRBV19 | ASSDGYGANYGYT
12 | TRBJ2-2 | TRBV7-2 | ASSPGQYTGELF
12 | TRBJ2-2 | TRBV5-1 | ASRRGGNTGELF
13 | TRBJ2-1 | TRBV5-6 | ASSIARLAGNEQF
13 | TRBJ1-4 | TRBV11-2 | ASSLERGAWEKLF
13 | TRBJ2-1 | TRBV4-2 | ASSRGLVAGNEQF
11 | TRBJ2-7 | TRBV4-2 | ASSPSRIYEQY
12 | TRBJ2-2 | TRBV27 | ATSGTSETGELF
10 | TRBJ2-7 | TRBV10-3 | AIGQGNYEQY
10 | TRBJ1-1 | TRBV6-5 | ASSTTGSEAF
12 | TRBJ2-7 | TRBV25-1 | ASSPSISVYEQY